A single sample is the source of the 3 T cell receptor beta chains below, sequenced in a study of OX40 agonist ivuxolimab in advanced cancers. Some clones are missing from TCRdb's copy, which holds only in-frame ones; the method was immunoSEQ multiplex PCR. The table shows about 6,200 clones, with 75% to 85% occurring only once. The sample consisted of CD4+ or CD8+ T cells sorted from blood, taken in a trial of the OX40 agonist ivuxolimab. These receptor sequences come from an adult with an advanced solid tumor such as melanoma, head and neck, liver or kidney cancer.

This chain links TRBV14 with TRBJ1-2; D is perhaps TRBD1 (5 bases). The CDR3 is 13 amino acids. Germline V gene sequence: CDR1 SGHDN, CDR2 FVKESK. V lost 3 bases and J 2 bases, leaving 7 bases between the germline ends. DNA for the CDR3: TGTGCCAGCAGCCAGGGGACCAACTATGGCTACACCTTC. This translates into CASSQGTNYGYTF.

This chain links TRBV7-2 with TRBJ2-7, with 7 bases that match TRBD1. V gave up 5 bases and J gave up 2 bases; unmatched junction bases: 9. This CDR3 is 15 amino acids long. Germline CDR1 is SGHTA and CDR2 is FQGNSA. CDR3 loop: CASSHTGQLAYEQYF. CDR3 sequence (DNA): TGTGCCAGCAGCCACACGGGACAGCTAGCCTACGAGCAGTACTTC.

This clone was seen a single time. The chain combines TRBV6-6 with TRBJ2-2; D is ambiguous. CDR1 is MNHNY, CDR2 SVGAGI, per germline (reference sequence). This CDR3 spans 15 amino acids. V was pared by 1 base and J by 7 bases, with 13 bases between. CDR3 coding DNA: TGTGCCAGCAGTTACTTCACCAGTGGGGTCGGGGAGCTGTTTTTT. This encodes CASSYFTSGVGELFF.